This TCR beta chain derives from a study of post-analysis software for immune sequencing data. Regarding the study as a whole: F-measure co-clustering was strong for batch-matched samples. With TRBV5-6, TRBV5-1 and TRBV20-1 included, about five TRBV segments were more frequent in patients than in controls. The normalized Chao1 diversity of multiple sclerosis patients was significantly lower than that of controls.

V was pared by 3 bases and J by 9 bases, with 16 bases of the junction left unmatched. Per germline, CDR1 MGHRA and CDR2 YSYEKL. The CDR3 contains 16 residues. About this clonotype: The antigen remains undetermined.

Unique molecular identifiers were present in the TCR beta cDNA libraries. There were about 0.95 to 11 million T cells, and some 500,000 cDNA molecules came from them. TCRdb recomputed calls from the PCR reads with MiXCR, one row per CDR3 protein. Of about 380,000 distinct CDR3 sequences detected, roughly 30% appear once; the ten largest clones hold about an eighth. The chain combines TRBV4-1 with TRBJ1-1; 7 nucleotides agree with TRBD1. The clonotype was recovered from a girl between 10 and 17 years old with multiple sclerosis. The material sequenced was blood. The CDR3 DNA reads TGCGCCAGCAGCCAGGGCCCCTTCTCCGACAGGGTAAAAGCTTTCTTT. It translates to CASSQGPFSDRVKAFF.